This T cell receptor beta chain was sequenced during a study of T cells in Graves' hyperthyroidism and ophthalmopathy. With 1 base removed from V and 6 bases from J, the gap between germline ends came to 7 bases. The CDR3 loop spans 13 amino acids. Germline V gene lookup returns CDR1 LGHNA and CDR2 YNFKEQ. Absence of ophthalmopathy progression within 18 months defined stable Graves' hyperthyroidism. Any patient presenting with uncontrolled infection, other autoimmune disease, pregnancy or lactation was left out. Each diagnosis was grounded in clinical symptoms, serum thyroxine and TRAb, thyroid ultrasound, and orbital computed tomography. RNA transcripts yielded amplified TCR beta CDR3 regions. The HTBI set primed first-round TCR CDR3 RT-PCR. Each CDR3 protein is one row after TCRdb ran MiXCR on the multiplex PCR reads. The sample yields approximately 370,000 distinct CDR3 sequences, about 15% seen once.

Ten or more counts support this clonotype. The rearrangement joins TRBV4-2 to TRBJ2-1; D not resolved. The receptor was isolated from a woman in her 30s with Graves' hyperthyroidism. The sample comprised blood. The CDR3, as DNA: TGTGCCAGCAGCCAAGGGGCCTCCAATGAGCAGTTCTTC. Translated, it gives CASSQGASNEQFF.